These 27 T cell receptor beta chains were all obtained from the same sample, sequenced in a study of cytomegalovirus exposure and HLA in healthy donors. Both 60 Vbeta primers and 13 Jbeta primers went into the PCR. Using immunoSEQ multiplex PCR, the repertoire was profiled, and TCRdb retains in-frame clones only, with some absent. The sample's table shows about 160,000 clones. Material for sequencing was PBMCs. Receptors were obtained from a woman aged 55-70 years in good health and CMV-seronegative.

This chain connects TRBV2 to TRBJ2-7; TRBD1 might be the D (5 bases). Trimming pared 8 bases from V and 6 bases from J, leaving 14 bases between. CDR1 SNHLY and CDR2 FYNNEI come from the germline V gene. This CDR3 is built from 12 residues. The CDR3 nucleotides are TGTGCCAGCGCAGGGTCCTCGGGCGAGCAGTACTTC. Its translation: CASAGSSGEQYF.

The chain uses TRBV2 and TRBJ1-5; D is possibly TRBD1 (6 bases). Trimming removed 10 bases at V and 6 bases at J, with 19 bases between. CDR3 length: 14 residues. Germline lookup yields CDR1 SNHLY and CDR2 FYNNEI. The CDR3 loop is CATTQTGGSQPQHF. The CDR3 nucleotides read TGTGCCACTACTCAGACAGGCGGTTCTCAGCCCCAGCATTTT. Full variable domain (missing parts from reference TRBV2 and TRBJ1-5): EPEVTQTPSHQVTQMGQEVILRCVPISNHLYFYWYRQILGQKVEFLVSFYNNEISEKSEIFDDQFSVERPDGSNFTLKIRSTKLEDSAMYFCATTQTGGSQPQHFGDGTRLSIL.

The chain employs TRBV18 and TRBJ1-5; possibly TRBD1 for D (5 bases). Trimming took off 4 bases at V and 2 bases at J, with 12 bases between the two ends. CDR3 length equals 15 residues. CDR1 and CDR2 from the germline V gene are KGHSH and LQKENI. This CDR3 is CASSREGFGNQPQHF. CDR3 DNA: TGTGCCAGCTCACGGGAGGGGTTTGGCAATCAGCCCCAGCATTTT.

This chain connects TRBV7-3 to TRBJ1-1; D remains unclear. V was clipped by 5 bases and J by 7 bases, with 14 bases between them. The CDR3 has 13 residues. CDR1 SGHTA and CDR2 FQGTGA come from the germline V gene. CDR3 DNA: TGTGCCAGCAGCAGAAGACCGGGGATTGAAGCTTTCTTT. Its translation is CASSRRPGIEAFF. Combining the CDR3 with reference TRBV7-3 and TRBJ1-1 gives the whole variable domain GAGVSQTPSNKVTEKGKYVELRCDPISGHTALYWYRQSLGQGPEFLIYFQGTGAADDSGLPNDRFFAVRPEGSVSTLKIQRTERGDSAVYLCASSRRPGIEAFFGQGTRLTVV.

This chain links TRBV6-1 with TRBJ2-7; 9 bases are shared with TRBD2. V trimming: 2 bases; J trimming: 0 bases; junction bases outside the gene matches: 5. The CDR3 loop spans 16 amino acids. Germline CDR1 reads MNHNS; CDR2 reads SASEGT. This CDR3 reads CASSEMRGGISYEQYF. For the CDR3, the DNA is TGTGCCAGCAGTGAAATGCGGGGGGGGATCTCCTACGAGCAGTACTTC.

The chain joins TRBV4-2 to TRBJ2-7; maybe TRBD2 (7 bases). The germline gives CDR1 LGHNA, CDR2 YNFKEQ. V gave up 1 base and J gave up 0 bases, with 13 bases separating them. CDR3 length: 16 residues. The CDR3 nucleotides are TGTGCCAGCAGCCAAGCAGAACGGGGGGCCTCCTACGAGCAGTACTTC. Its protein product is CASSQAERGASYEQYF.

The rearrangement links TRBV19 to TRBJ2-6, with TRBD2 identical over 8 bases. Trimming cost V 3 bases and J 1 base; bases outside gene matches: 2. Per germline, CDR1 LNHDA and CDR2 SQIVND (reference sequence). There are 16 residues in the CDR3. CDR3 nucleotides: TGTGCCAGTAGTATTCGGGAGGGGTCTGGGGCCAACGTCCTGACTTTC. Its translation is CASSIREGSGANVLTF.

The chain employs TRBV19 and TRBJ1-5, with D uncertain. Germline loops: CDR1 LNHDA, CDR2 SQIVND (reference sequence). Trimming removed 4 bases at V and 6 bases at J, with 25 bases between. The CDR3 contains 18 residues. The CDR3 coding sequence is TGTGCCAGTAGTAGCCCCAATAGCGGACGGTACCGGTCTCAGCCCCAGCATTTT. It translates to CASSSPNSGRYRSQPQHF.

The DNA of the CDR3 is TGTGCCAGCAGCGTAGGAGGACAGGGGATCTACGAGCAGTACTTC. Translating it yields CASSVGGQGIYEQYF. This chain uses TRBV9 with TRBJ2-7; 9 bases align to TRBD1. Per the germline V gene, CDR1 is SGDLS and CDR2 is YYNGEE. The ends lost 0 bases at V and 3 bases at J; junction bases unmatched: 4. This CDR3 is built from 15 residues. The full variable domain, completed using reference TRBV9 and TRBJ2-7, is DSGVTQTPKHLITATGQRVTLRCSPRSGDLSVYWYQQSLDQGLQFLIQYYNGEERAKGNILERFSAQQFPDLHSELNLSSLELGDSALYFCASSVGGQGIYEQYFGPGTRLTVT.

V usage is TRBV30 and J usage is TRBJ1-6; the D is unclear. With 3 bases removed from V and 8 bases from J, the gap between germline ends came to 11 bases. Germline V gene lookup returns CDR1 GTSNPN and CDR2 SVGIG (reference sequence). This CDR3 spans 13 amino acids. The CDR3 DNA reads TGTGCCTGGAGACCACAGCCACATTCACCCCTCCACTTT. Amino acids: CAWRPQPHSPLHF.

The rearrangement uses TRBV7-3 and TRBJ2-3; TRBD2 agrees at 9 bases. There are 16 residues in the CDR3. Trimming at V came to 1 base and at J to 4 bases, leaving 6 bases not matched to a gene. Germline lookup yields CDR1 SGHTA and CDR2 FQGTGA. DNA of the CDR3: TGTGCCAGCAGCTTAAATATAGCGGGGGTGGCAGATACGCAGTATTTT. Residues: CASSLNIAGVADTQYF.

The rearrangement joins TRBV30 to TRBJ1-1; no reliable D call. Germline V lookup: CDR1 GTSNPN, CDR2 SVGIG (reference sequence). This CDR3 comprises 14 residues. With 4 bases removed from V and 0 bases from J, the gap between germline ends came to 12 bases. CDR3 nucleotide sequence: TGTGCCTGGATCGGTGGTAACGTGAACACTGAAGCTTTCTTT. It is translated as CAWIGGNVNTEAFF.

The rearrangement links TRBV4-2 to TRBJ1-6, with 8 bases identical to TRBD1. This CDR3 is 16 amino acids long. V trimming: 0 bases; J trimming: 10 bases; junction bases outside the gene matches: 8. Germline CDR1 reads LGHNA; CDR2 reads YNFKEQ. The CDR3 coding sequence is TGTGCCAGCAGCCAAGAAGGGACAGGCTCACCATCACCCCTCCACTTT. Its translation is CASSQEGTGSPSPLHF.

The chain combines TRBV25-1 with TRBJ1-1; unclear D gene. The CDR3 contains 15 residues. V lost 3 bases and J lost 4, with 15 bases in between. In germline, CDR1 is MGHDK, CDR2 SYGVNS. The CDR3, as DNA: TGTGCCAGCAGTGAGAGGAGACAAGCGGCCACTGAAGCTTTCTTT. This codes for CASSERRQAATEAFF.

This chain links TRBV7-3 with TRBJ1-3; 7 bases agree with TRBD1. Germline CDR1 SGHTA, CDR2 FQGTGA. V shed 5 bases, J shed 4 bases, and the junction held 5 bases outside the gene matches. There are 14 residues in the CDR3. The CDR3 loop reads CASSPGQVGNTIYF. CDR3 coding DNA: TGTGCCAGCAGCCCCGGACAGGTGGGAAACACCATATATTTT.

The gene calls are TRBV6-5 and TRBJ1-2; no firm D call. This CDR3 has 13 residues. The germline V gene encodes CDR1 MNHEY and CDR2 SVGAGI. V was trimmed by 5 bases and J by 2 bases, leaving 9 bases between them. The CDR3 bases are TGTGCCAGCAGTGAACAGATCAACTATGGCTACACCTTC. Translating it yields CASSEQINYGYTF.

The rearrangement uses TRBV5-1 and TRBJ1-1, with D possibly being TRBD1 (6 bases). The CDR3 totals 16 residues. V lost 1 base and J 4 bases, leaving 17 bases between the germline ends. Looked up from germline, CDR1 is SGHRS and CDR2 is YFSETQ. The CDR3 DNA reads as TGCGCCAGCAGCTTGACAACGGGGGGCGGAGGCACTGAAGCTTTCTTT. Translated: CASSLTTGGGGTEAFF.

The CDR3 sequence is CASSLSSRLLYEQYF. The CDR3 DNA follows: TGTGCCAGCAGTTTATCGAGCAGACTCCTCTACGAGCAGTACTTC. The V gene is TRBV27, the J gene TRBJ2-7; D unclear. Trimming removed 0 bases from V and 3 bases from J, with 12 bases in between. CDR1 MNHEY and CDR2 SMNVEV come from the germline V gene (reference sequence). This CDR3 spans 15 amino acids.

The chain recombines TRBV9 with TRBJ2-5, with 7 bases fitting TRBD2. Per the germline V gene, CDR1 is SGDLS and CDR2 is YYNGEE. J gave up 4 bases and V 4 bases, and 4 bases lay outside the gene matches. The CDR3 runs 13 residues. CDR3 nucleotide sequence: TGTGCCAGCAGCCCGACTAGCAGAGAGACCCAGTACTTC. Amino acids: CASSPTSRETQYF.

This chain's CDR3 is CASSVDRTPGELFF. The CDR3 bases are TGTGCCAGTAGCGTTGACAGGACCCCCGGGGAGCTGTTTTTT. The genes are TRBV19 and TRBJ2-2; tentatively, D is TRBD1 (6 bases). The CDR3 covers 14 residues. Germline values: CDR1 LNHDA, CDR2 SQIVND (reference sequence). Trimming took 6 bases from V and 6 from J, leaving 14 bases between them.

This chain joins TRBV10-3 and TRBJ2-2; D is perhaps TRBD1 (5 bases). The germline gives CDR1 ENHRY, CDR2 SYGVKD. V lost 3 bases and J lost 3, with 8 bases in between. This CDR3 has 14 residues. The CDR3 sequence is CAISERGYTGELFF. The CDR3 nucleotides read TGTGCCATCAGTGAAAGGGGCTACACCGGGGAGCTGTTTTTT.

V and J are TRBV21-1 and TRBJ2-7; the D call TRBD2 from the table was never checked on the DNA. TRBV21-1 is reported as a pseudogene. The length of the CDR3 is 17 residues. CDR3 residues: CASSKKARDYTTYEQYF. The CDR3 region has the DNA TGTGCCAGCAGCAAAAAGGCCCGGGACTACACGACCTACGAGCAGTACTTC.

As regards this clone: The junction and the germline gene differ at one end; a read error may be behind it. The chain recombines TRBV19 with TRBJ1-2; the match to TRBD1 covers 7 bases. CDR1 is LNHDA, CDR2 SQIVND, per germline (reference sequence). The CDR3 consists of 12 residues. The CDR3 bases are TGTGGCAGTAGGGACAGCCCCTATGGCTACACCTTC. Amino acid sequence: CGSRDSPYGYTF.

The genes are TRBV25-1 and TRBJ2-5, with 7 bases that match TRBD2. Unmatched junction bases numbered 7, after V lost 2 bases and J lost 4 bases. The CDR3 has 15 amino acids. Germline values: CDR1 MGHDK, CDR2 SYGVNS. CDR3 nucleotides: TGTGCCAGCAGTGAACGGCTGGGGGGGGGAGAGACCCAGTACTTC. The encoded protein is CASSERLGGGETQYF.

The chain combines TRBV4-3 with TRBJ1-3; D gene unclear. Germline-derived CDR1 and CDR2 are LGHNA and YSLEER. The germline V and J ends were trimmed by 0 bases and 4 bases, with 13 bases remaining between them. This CDR3 comprises 16 residues. The CDR3: CASSQELAVVGNTIYF. CDR3 DNA: TGCGCCAGCAGCCAAGAGTTAGCGGTAGTAGGAAACACCATATATTTT.

This chain joins TRBV7-3 and TRBJ1-5; perhaps TRBD1 as D (5 bases). This CDR3 comprises 14 residues. Germline loops: CDR1 SGHTA, CDR2 FQGTGA. Trimming removed 11 bases at V and 5 bases at J, with 19 bases between. The CDR3 DNA is TGTGCCTGTCCATTTGTATGGGGGGATCAGCCCCAGCATTTT. This translates into CACPFVWGDQPQHF.

This chain links TRBV23-1 with TRBJ1-4, with D possibly matching TRBD1 (5 bases). TRBV23-1 belongs to the ORF category, with a function that is uncertain. V lost 3 bases and J lost 8, with 10 bases in between. The CDR3 has 13 residues. The CDR3 coding sequence is TGCGCCAGCAGTCACCGACAGCTGGAAAAACTGTTTTTT. Protein: CASSHRQLEKLFF.